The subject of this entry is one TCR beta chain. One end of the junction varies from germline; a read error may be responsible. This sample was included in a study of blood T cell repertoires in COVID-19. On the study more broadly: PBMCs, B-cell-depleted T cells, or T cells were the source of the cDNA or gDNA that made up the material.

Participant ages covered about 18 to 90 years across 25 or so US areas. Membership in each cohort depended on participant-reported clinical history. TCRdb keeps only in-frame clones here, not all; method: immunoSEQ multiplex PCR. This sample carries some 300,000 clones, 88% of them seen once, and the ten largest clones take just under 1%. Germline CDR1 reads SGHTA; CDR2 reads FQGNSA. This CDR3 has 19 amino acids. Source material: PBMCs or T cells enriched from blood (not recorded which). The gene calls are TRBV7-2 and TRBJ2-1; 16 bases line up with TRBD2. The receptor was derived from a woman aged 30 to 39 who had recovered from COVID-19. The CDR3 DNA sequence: TGTGTCAGCAGCCCAACCGGGACTAGCGGGGGGGAATCATACAATGAGCAGTTCTTC. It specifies CVSSPTGTSGGESYNEQFF. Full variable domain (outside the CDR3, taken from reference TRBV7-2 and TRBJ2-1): GAGVSQSPSNKVTEKGKDVELRCDPISGHTALYWYRQSLGQGLEFLIYFQGNSAPDKSGLPSDRFSAERTGGSVSTLTIQRTQQEDSAVYLCVSSPTGTSGGESYNEQFFGPGTRLTVL.